The present T cell receptor beta chain was sequenced within a study of blood T cell repertoires in COVID-19 (TCRdb year 2020). As for the study more broadly: Samples from collaborators originated in the United States, Italy and Spain and spanned both the acute and convalescent phases of COVID-19. The repertoires were released in a freely available public database meant as a resource for research on the immune response to SARS-CoV-2. Sample metadata almost always included a de-identified subject ID, COVID-19 status, age in years and sex. Subjects who had been exposed to COVID-19, were actively infected with it, or had recovered from it provided the deeply sampled blood TCRbeta repertoires that made up the dataset. Where available, HLA class I and class II types were taken from metadata supplied by the sample provider and were not determined by assay-based typing. Samples came from the ongoing ImmuneRACE study (first 160 participants) plus 1,254 subjects from 6 global collaborators. The prospective study material was composed of cDNA or gDNA derived from T cells, B-cell-depleted T cells, or PBMCs.

The germline V gene (reference sequence) provides CDR1 LNHDA and CDR2 SQIVND. Germline trimming amounts to 6 bases on V and 1 base on J, with 8 as the count of junction bases outside the gene matches. Inclusive of the bounding cysteine and phenylalanine, the CDR3 is 15 residues long. Only CDR3 DNA is held: 45 bases, read in frame from base 1. TCRbeta CDR3 regions were amplified from genomic DNA by means of the immunoSEQ Assay, a bias-controlled multiplex PCR. As for the authors' bioinformatics: The number of nucleated cells in each sample was estimated from the amplification of reference gene primers within the assay. To quantify the absolute abundance of each unique TCRbeta CDR3 rearrangement, sequence reads were collapsed and filtered. For each sample, productive Simpson clonality was calculated as the square root of Simpson's diversity index over productive rearrangements. Not all clones reach the TCRdb copy of this immuneACCESS table, which keeps in-frame sequences only. Checked studies attribute under half of the gap to unresolved V genes and leave the rest unexplained. V and J calls and clone size are as listed in that table; D and trimming were resolved from the DNA. Within this sample are about 68,000 clones, with more than 70% of them counted one time only. Of the sample, 8.8% is held by the ten largest clones.

Collaborating institutions collected whole blood in K2EDTA tubes following their own protocols. For TCRbeta analysis, collaborators shipped samples in one of three forms: frozen whole blood, isolated PBMCs, or DNA extracted from either of those sample types. Study-wide findings and limitations: The amount of clinical and demographic metadata varied by source and participant and was provided uncurated.

A single count supports this clone. Its cognate antigen has yet to be identified. One base away there is no much larger clone; base qualities are not given. Recombination linked TRBV19 to TRBJ1-1, with 7 junctional bases fitting TRBD1. What was sequenced was peripheral blood. This receptor was taken from a man aged 50 to 60 with active COVID-19. The DNA sequence is as follows: TGTGCCAGTAGAACTCCCGGGACAGAGAACACTGAAGCTTTCTTT. Translated, this is CASRTPGTENTEAFF.